The clone carrying this T cell receptor beta chain came up many times. What it binds is unknown. The germline V gene encodes CDR1 DFQATT and CDR2 SNEGSKA (reference sequence). The CDR3 length is 13 residues. V lost 6 bases, J lost 8 bases, and 10 bases stayed unmatched. The data are from a study of T cells in Graves' hyperthyroidism and ophthalmopathy. Study-wide results and caveats: Blood also contained most expanded thyroid clonotypes above 0.001.

A lack of ophthalmopathy progression within 18 months defined stable Graves' hyperthyroidism. Patients having uncontrolled infection, another autoimmune disease, pregnancy or lactation were not included. Using around 10 ml of fresh peripheral blood, PBMCs were prepared. Researchers amplified the TCR beta CDR3 regions from RNA transcripts. The HTBI set primed first-round TCR CDR3 RT-PCR. One entry per CDR3 protein, called by TCRdb with MiXCR from the multiplex PCR reads. The sample holds 600,000 to 650,000 distinct CDR3 sequences, about a sixth seen once. This receptor was taken from a young woman with Graves' hyperthyroidism. The genes are TRBV20-1 and TRBJ2-4; 7 positions agree with TRBD2. Sequenced: blood. The CDR3 spells CSAPLAWAHIQYF. In nucleotides, the CDR3 is TGCAGTGCCCCACTAGCGTGGGCGCACATTCAGTACTTC.